This T cell receptor beta chain comes out of a study of blood T cell repertoires in COVID-19. Study-level background: The samples span acute and convalescent COVID-19 from the United States, Italy and Spain. PBMCs, B-cell-depleted T cells, or T cells were the source of the cDNA or gDNA that made up the material.

CDR3 length: 17 amino acids. V was cut by 1 base and J by 3 bases, with 15 bases left in between. Germline loops: CDR1 MGHRA, CDR2 YSYEKL. Original analysis: Nucleated cell counts were estimated from reference gene primer amplification. The data were produced by immunoSEQ multiplex PCR, yet TCRdb's version contains in-frame clones alone and is incomplete. V and J calls plus clone size are reproduced from that table; the DNA served to infer D and trimming. The table records more than 95,000 clones, less than 90% of them present only once. The rearrangement links TRBV4-1 to TRBJ2-2; D not certain. The sequence was collected from a human donor in a cohort sampled during active COVID-19. The sequenced sample consisted of peripheral blood. The CDR3 protein is CASSQGLQVFYTGELFF. CDR3 DNA: TGCGCCAGCAGCCAAGGTCTGCAGGTTTTCTACACCGGGGAGCTGTTTTTT.